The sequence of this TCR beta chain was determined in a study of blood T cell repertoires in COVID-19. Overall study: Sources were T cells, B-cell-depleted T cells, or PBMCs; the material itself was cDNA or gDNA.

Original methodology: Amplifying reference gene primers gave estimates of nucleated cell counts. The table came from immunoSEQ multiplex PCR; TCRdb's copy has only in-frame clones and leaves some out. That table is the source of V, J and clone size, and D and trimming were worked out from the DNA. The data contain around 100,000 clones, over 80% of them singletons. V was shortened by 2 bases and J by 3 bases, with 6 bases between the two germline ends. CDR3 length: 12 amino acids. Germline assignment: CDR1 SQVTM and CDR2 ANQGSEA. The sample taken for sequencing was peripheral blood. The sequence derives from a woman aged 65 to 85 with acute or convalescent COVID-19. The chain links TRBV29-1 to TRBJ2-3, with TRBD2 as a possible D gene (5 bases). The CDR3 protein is CSVERGTDTQYF. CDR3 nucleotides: TGCAGCGTTGAACGGGGTACAGATACGCAGTATTTT.